This T cell receptor (beta chain) was obtained from a study of cytomegalovirus exposure and HLA in healthy donors. A remark on this clone: At the DNA level, this CDR3 is encoded by other sequences in the same sample as well.

The CDR3 is 12 residues long. Trimming took 3 bases from V and 5 from J; bases not matched to a gene: 1. Germline values: CDR1 SGHRS, CDR2 YFSETQ. The PCR ran on 60 Vbeta and 13 Jbeta primers. Clones were sequenced by immunoSEQ multiplex PCR, and TCRdb holds only the in-frame ones, with some missing. The data hold more than 95,000 clones, with around 80% observed a single time. This clonotype was obtained from a female donor in good health and CMV-seronegative. Specimen: PBMCs. The rearrangement uses TRBV5-1 and TRBJ2-5, with 7 bases fitting TRBD2. The CDR3 protein is CASSWGGETQYF. Here the CDR3 DNA reads TGCGCCAGCAGCTGGGGAGGGGAGACCCAGTACTTC. The full variable domain, in which reference TRBV5-1 and TRBJ2-5 provide the parts outside the CDR3, is KAGVTQTPRYLIKTRGQQVTLSCSPISGHRSVSWYQQTPGQGLQFLFEYFSETQRNKGNFPGRFSGRQFSNSRSEMNVSTLELGDSALYLCASSWGGETQYFGPGTRLLVL.